The present TCR beta chain was sequenced within a study of control samples from healthy donors and cancer patients. Trimming cost V 8 bases and J 3 bases, with 8 bases left between them. The CDR3 is 12 amino acids. Profiling relied on immunoSEQ multiplex PCR, and the TCRdb table lists in-frame clones only, not all of them. This sample has approximately 94,000 clones, with around 84% found just once. Specimen: PBMCs. The gene calls are TRBV12-3 or TRBV12-4 and TRBJ2-1; D ambiguous. The clonotype was recovered from a man aged 65 to 79 with lung cancer. The CDR3 sequence: CASGRNYNEQFF. The CDR3 nucleotides are TGTGCCAGCGGGCGGAACTACAATGAGCAGTTCTTC.